A single sample is the source of the 16 T cell receptor beta chains below, sequenced in a study of cytomegalovirus exposure and HLA in healthy donors. A multiplex PCR was run with 60 Vbeta primers and 13 Jbeta primers. Sequencing used immunoSEQ multiplex PCR; TCRdb keeps in-frame clones, though not all of them. This table holds some 250,000 clones, about 80% found once. Specimen: PBMCs. The receptor set was obtained from a woman aged 40-49 years in good health and CMV-seropositive.

This clone showed up just a few times. The rearrangement uses TRBV4-3 and TRBJ2-3; the match to TRBD2 covers 11 bases. This CDR3 has 16 amino acids. Germline values: CDR1 LGHNA, CDR2 YSLEER. V lost 2 bases to trimming and J lost 3 bases; unmatched junction nucleotides: 4. CDR3 nucleotides: TGCGCCAGCAGCCAATACATAGCGGGGGGGACAGATACGCAGTATTTT. This codes for CASSQYIAGGTDTQYF.

The rearrangement uses TRBV6-5 and TRBJ1-1; D uncertain. CDR1 is MNHEY and CDR2 is SVGAGI in the germline V gene. The CDR3 extends over 12 amino acids. V was clipped by 2 bases and J by 8 bases, with 9 bases between them. The CDR3 loop is CASSYETGEAFF. In DNA, the CDR3 is TGTGCCAGCAGTTACGAGACGGGGGAAGCTTTCTTT.

In its sample, this clone was seen a few times. The rearrangement links TRBV9 to TRBJ1-2; D might be TRBD1 (5 bases). This CDR3 comprises 14 residues. The V and J ends lost 0 bases and 7 bases respectively, with 13 bases between them. CDR1 SGDLS and CDR2 YYNGEE come from the germline V gene. The CDR3 nucleotides read TGTGCCAGCAGCGTAGTAAAAGGGGTTATTGGCTACACCTTC. As protein: CASSVVKGVIGYTF.

This clone has only a few counts. The CDR3 region is CATSRDYGNTEAFF. DNA of the CDR3: TGTGCCACCAGCAGAGATTACGGGAACACTGAAGCTTTCTTT. The V and J genes are TRBV15 and TRBJ1-1; D ambiguous. In germline, CDR1 is LNHNV, CDR2 YYDKDF (reference sequence). The V gene lost 0 bases and the J gene lost 1 base, with 6 bases spanning the gap. CDR3 size: 14 residues. Supplemented by reference TRBV15 and TRBJ1-1, the full variable domain reads DAMVIQNPRYQVTQFGKPVTLSCSQTLNHNVMYWYQQKSSQAPKLLFHYYDKDFNNEADTPDNFQSRRPNTSFCFLDIRSPGLGDTAMYLCATSRDYGNTEAFFGQGTRLTVV.

The rearrangement uses TRBV7-9 and TRBJ1-1, with D possibly being TRBD1 (6 bases). This CDR3 has 15 residues. Germline CDR1 SEHNR, CDR2 FQNEAQ (reference sequence). The V gene lost 6 bases and the J gene lost 4 bases, with 18 bases spanning the gap. CDR3 in DNA: TGTGCCAGCAGGCAACAGGGCGGCGGAGGCACTGAAGCTTTCTTT. This codes for CASRQQGGGGTEAFF.

This clone was counted a few times. The chain has TRBV6-5 and TRBJ1-4; D not certain. CDR1 MNHEY and CDR2 SVGAGI come from the germline V gene. The CDR3 covers 11 residues. V was cut by 7 bases and J by 5 bases, with 5 bases left in between. The CDR3 DNA sequence: TGTGCCAGCAAGACAAATGAAAAACTGTTTTTT. Translation: CASKTNEKLFF.

The chain joins TRBV2 to TRBJ2-3, with D perhaps matching TRBD2 (5 bases). The CDR3 is made up of 16 amino acids. V lost 4 bases, J lost 1 base, and 15 bases lay in between. Germline CDR1 and CDR2: SNHLY and FYNNEI. Written as DNA, the CDR3 is TGTGCCAGCAGTGGGGCGGGTACACGTGGCACAGATACGCAGTATTTT. It codes for CASSGAGTRGTDTQYF.

This clone showed up just a few times. V and J are TRBV4-3 and TRBJ2-1; D remains unclear. The CDR3 is 12 amino acids. Trimming pared 0 bases from V and 10 bases from J, leaving 7 bases between. The germline V gene encodes CDR1 LGHNA and CDR2 YSLEER. CDR3 DNA: TGCGCCAGCAGCCAAGATGTCGGGGAGCAGTTCTTC. It codes for CASSQDVGEQFF.

This rearrangement joins TRBV7-9 to TRBJ1-5; 12 bases line up with TRBD1. Per the germline V gene, CDR1 is SEHNR and CDR2 is FQNEAQ (reference sequence). The V segment lost 5 bases and the J segment 5 bases; nucleotides outside the gene matches: 7. The CDR3 has 16 residues. CDR3 nucleotides: TGTGCCAGCAGCCCTGGGACAGGGGGCGCCTATCAGCCCCAGCATTTT. Protein sequence: CASSPGTGGAYQPQHF.

The V call is TRBV4-3, the J call TRBJ2-2; 7 bases are shared with TRBD2. Germline trimming cut 1 base from V and 4 bases from J; bases unmatched to any gene: 6. The CDR3 contains 16 residues. The germline gives CDR1 LGHNA, CDR2 YSLEER. The CDR3 DNA follows: TGCGCCAGCAGCCAAGCCCGCCAGCGGGGCACCGGGGAGCTGTTTTTT. Its translation: CASSQARQRGTGELFF.

This chain links TRBV19 with TRBJ1-5; D gene ambiguous. Germline V lookup: CDR1 LNHDA, CDR2 SQIVND (reference sequence). This CDR3 is 13 amino acids long. With 5 bases removed from V and 3 bases from J, the gap between germline ends came to 8 bases. The CDR3 coding sequence is TGTGCCAGTAGTCGGGGTCTCAATCAGCCCCAGCATTTT. Its translation is CASSRGLNQPQHF. The variable domain in full, completed from reference TRBV19 and TRBJ1-5, reads DGGITQSPKYLFRKEGQNVTLSCEQNLNHDAMYWYRQDPGQGLRLIYYSQIVNDFQKGDIAEGYSVSREKKESFPLTVTSAQKNPTAFYLCASSRGLNQPQHFGDGTRLSIL.

As for this clone: Other DNA variants within this sample encode the same CDR3. The chain uses TRBV29-1 and TRBJ1-1; D may be TRBD1 (6 bases). V gave up 3 bases and J gave up 1 base, with 9 bases separating them. Germline CDR1 is SQVTM and CDR2 is ANQGSEA. This CDR3 region has 13 residues. CDR3 coding DNA: TGCAGCGTTGAGCAGGGACAGAACACTGAAGCTTTCTTT. Translated, it gives CSVEQGQNTEAFF.

The table lists this clone with a few counts. This chain joins TRBV19 and TRBJ2-1; D gene ambiguous. This CDR3 region has 14 residues. In germline, CDR1 is LNHDA, CDR2 SQIVND (reference sequence). Trimming left V 5 bases short and J 2 bases short, with 10 bases between. CDR3 protein: CASSFQATYNEQFF. The CDR3 DNA follows: TGTGCCAGTAGTTTCCAGGCAACCTACAATGAGCAGTTCTTC.

This chain uses TRBV7-2 with TRBJ2-3, with 7 bases fitting TRBD2. The germline CDR1 and CDR2 sequences are SGHTA and FQGNSA. The CDR3 consists of 15 residues. After removal of 4 bases from V and 2 bases from J, the junction contained 6 bases not matched to a gene. CDR3 coding DNA: TGTGCCAGCAGCTGGGGAGGGAGCTTCACAGATACGCAGTATTTT. Protein sequence: CASSWGGSFTDTQYF.

The chain recombines TRBV18 with TRBJ1-2; perhaps TRBD1 as D (5 bases). The CDR3 contains 14 residues. Germline V lookup: CDR1 KGHSH, CDR2 LQKENI. V was clipped by 4 bases and J by 4 bases, with 13 bases between them. The CDR3 region is CASSLSDSSYGYTF. The CDR3 DNA reads TGTGCCAGCTCACTTTCCGACAGCAGCTATGGCTACACCTTC.

The rearrangement joins TRBV19 to TRBJ1-1, with D possibly TRBD1 on 5 matching bases. The CDR3 contains 14 residues. The V end was cut by 6 bases, the J end by 4 bases, with 15 bases between. Per the germline V gene, CDR1 is LNHDA and CDR2 is SQIVND (reference sequence). The chain's CDR3 is CASRAGYLSTEAFF. The CDR3 DNA is TGTGCCAGTAGAGCAGGGTATTTAAGCACTGAAGCTTTCTTT.